The entry below gives a single T cell receptor beta chain sequence along with its context. The antigen is unknown. The data belong to a study of shared clonotypes between healthy human individuals. General observations from the study: Donor scarcity curtailed the genetic and exposure-history diversity represented herein. It was observed that 5% to 6.5% of naive CD4 clonotypes were shared across several donors.

The assay ran at deep level. Measured with immunoSEQ multiplex PCR; TCRdb has only the in-frame clones, and not every one. Found here are some 1.5 million clones, approximately 98% of them singletons; the top ten hold approximately 0.45%. Naive CD45RA+ and memory CD45RA-negative subsets were split from CD4+ cells. This CDR3 has 13 residues. CDR1 and CDR2 from the germline V gene are LNHDA and SQIVND (reference sequence). V lost 5 bases and J 5 bases, leaving 12 bases between the germline ends. This sequence was found in a man aged 25-40 years in good health. The sequencing sample was made of naive CD4+ T cells sorted from blood. Subset here: CD45RA+ positively selected. The chain employs TRBV19 and TRBJ1-2, with unresolved D. CDR3 in amino acids: CASSGEWWYGYTF. CDR3 sequence (DNA): TGTGCCAGTAGTGGAGAATGGTGGTATGGCTACACCTTC.